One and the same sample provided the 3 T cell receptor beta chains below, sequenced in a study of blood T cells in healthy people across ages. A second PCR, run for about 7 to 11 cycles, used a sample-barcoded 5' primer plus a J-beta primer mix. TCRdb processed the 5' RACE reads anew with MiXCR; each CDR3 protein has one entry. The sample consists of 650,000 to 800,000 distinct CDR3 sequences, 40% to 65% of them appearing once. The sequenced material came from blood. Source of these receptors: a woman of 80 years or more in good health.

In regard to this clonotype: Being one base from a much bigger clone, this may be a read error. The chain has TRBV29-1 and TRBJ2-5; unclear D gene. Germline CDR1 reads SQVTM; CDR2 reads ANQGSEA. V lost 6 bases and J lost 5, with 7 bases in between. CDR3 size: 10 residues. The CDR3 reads CSVLRETQYF. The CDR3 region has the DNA TGCAGCGTCCTGAGGGAGACCCAGTACTTC.

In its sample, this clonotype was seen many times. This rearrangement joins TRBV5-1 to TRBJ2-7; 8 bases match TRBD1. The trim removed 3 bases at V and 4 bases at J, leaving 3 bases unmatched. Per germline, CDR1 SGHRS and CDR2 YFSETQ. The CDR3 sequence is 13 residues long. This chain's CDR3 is CASSWDRRYEQYF. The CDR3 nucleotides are TGCGCCAGCAGCTGGGACAGGCGTTACGAGCAGTACTTC.

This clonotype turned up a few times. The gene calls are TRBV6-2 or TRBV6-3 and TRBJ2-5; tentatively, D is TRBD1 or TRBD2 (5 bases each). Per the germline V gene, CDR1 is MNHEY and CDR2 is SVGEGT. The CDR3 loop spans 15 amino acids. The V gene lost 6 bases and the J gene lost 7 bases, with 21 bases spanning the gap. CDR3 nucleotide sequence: TGTGCCAGCAGCCAAGGGACCAACCAGAGGGGGACCCAGTACTTC. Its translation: CASSQGTNQRGTQYF.